The 27 T cell receptor beta chains in this list originate from one sample, sequenced in a study of lymphopenia after photon versus proton radiotherapy. Generated by immunoSEQ multiplex PCR, the TCRdb table keeps only in-frame clones and is missing some. The top ten hold 6.8% of the sample, which has some 30,000 clones, about nine tenths seen once. Sequenced here: peripheral blood, sampled from a patient treated with photon-based radiotherapy. These receptors came from a woman aged 45-60 years with pancreatic cancer.

The chain recombines TRBV18 with TRBJ2-3; 9 nucleotides line up with TRBD2. The germline V gene has CDR1 KGHSH and CDR2 LQKENI. The CDR3 is 15 amino acids. V shed 6 bases and J 2 bases; nucleotides not matched to a gene: 6. The CDR3 loop is CASSATSGYTDTQYF. The CDR3 DNA reads as TGTGCCAGCTCGGCGACTAGCGGTTACACAGATACGCAGTATTTT.

The gene calls are TRBV7-9 and TRBJ1-1; D call uncertain. With 5 bases removed from V and 2 bases from J, the gap between germline ends came to 12 bases. This CDR3 has 14 residues. In germline, CDR1 is SEHNR, CDR2 FQNEAQ (reference sequence). The CDR3 loop reads CASSPLGGNTEAFF. The CDR3, as DNA: TGTGCCAGCAGCCCCCTCGGAGGCAACACTGAAGCTTTCTTT.

This clone occurred once. The CDR3 coding sequence is TGTGCCAGCAGCCCGGGTGGAGCGGGAGCCTTCAATGAGCAGTTCTTC. This gives the protein CASSPGGAGAFNEQFF. The chain joins TRBV7-9 to TRBJ2-1; 8 bases align to TRBD2. V was clipped by 5 bases and J by 6 bases; unmatched bases: 12. The CDR3 extends over 16 amino acids. Germline CDR1 SEHNR, CDR2 FQNEAQ (reference sequence).

The chain couples TRBV4-1 to TRBJ2-5; 8 bases map to TRBD2. The V and J ends lost 2 bases and 1 base, in that order; junction bases with no gene match: 9. The CDR3 loop spans 17 amino acids. The germline V gene encodes CDR1 MGHRA and CDR2 YSYEKL. Here the CDR3 DNA reads TGCGCCAGCAGCCAAATGGCAGCGGGAGTATTCCAAGAGACCCAGTACTTC. It encodes CASSQMAAGVFQETQYF.

The table lists this clone with a count of one. This chain uses TRBV5-8 with TRBJ1-1; 10 bases match TRBD1. The V segment lost 0 bases and the J segment 4 bases; nucleotides outside the gene matches: 3. The CDR3 length is 15 residues. Germline values: CDR1 SGHTS, CDR2 YDEGEE. The CDR3 region is CASSLAGTGVTEAFF. CDR3 DNA: TGTGCCAGCAGCTTGGCCGGGACAGGGGTCACTGAAGCTTTCTTT.

This chain uses TRBV11-3 with TRBJ2-3, with 10 bases matching TRBD2. V shed 1 base and J 3 bases; nucleotides not matched to a gene: 7. Germline V gene lookup returns CDR1 SGHNT and CDR2 YENEEA. This CDR3 spans 17 amino acids. The CDR3 here is CASSLGLAGELTDTQYF. The DNA of the CDR3 is TGTGCCAGCAGCTTAGGCCTAGCGGGAGAGTTGACAGATACGCAGTATTTT.

This chain connects TRBV4-1 to TRBJ1-1; D is unresolved. The CDR3 is made up of 14 amino acids. V was clipped by 2 bases and J by 0 bases, with 7 bases between them. The V gene's germline CDR1 is MGHRA and CDR2 YSYEKL. The DNA of the CDR3 is TGCGCCAGCAGCCAACTGACCGTGAACACTGAAGCTTTCTTT. Translation: CASSQLTVNTEAFF.

The rearrangement uses TRBV7-2 and TRBJ1-4; a possible D gene is TRBD1 (6 bases). This CDR3 comprises 16 residues. The V end lost 1 base, the J end lost 2 bases, and 11 bases lay between the germline ends. Per the germline V gene, CDR1 is SGHTA and CDR2 is FQGNSA. The CDR3 nucleotides are TGTGCCAGCAGCTTAGACAGGGAATCGACTAATGAAAAACTGTTTTTT. Translating gives CASSLDRESTNEKLFF.

J is TRBJ2-5 and V is TRBV7-8, with a possible D match to TRBD2 (6 bases). Germline V gene data show CDR1 as SGHVS and CDR2 as FQNEAQ. The CDR3 length is 14 residues. V was clipped by 2 bases and J by 5 bases, with 12 bases between them. CDR3 coding DNA: TGTGCCAGCAGCTTATCCGACGGGAGCGAGACCCAGTACTTC. It encodes CASSLSDGSETQYF.

The chain combines TRBV6-1 with TRBJ1-3; D might be TRBD1 (5 bases). Germline loops: CDR1 MNHNS, CDR2 SASEGT. This CDR3 spans 14 amino acids. The germline V and J ends were trimmed by 5 bases and 0 bases, with 8 bases remaining between them. The CDR3 region is CASSPTVSGNTIYF. The CDR3 nucleotides are TGTGCCAGCAGTCCGACAGTCTCTGGAAACACCATATATTTT.

The chain links TRBV6-1 to TRBJ2-3, with TRBD2 identical over 11 bases. CDR1 and CDR2 (germline): MNHNS, SASEGT. This CDR3 is 15 amino acids long. With 6 bases clipped from V and 2 bases from J, the junction kept 4 bases outside the gene matches. The chain's CDR3 is CASSTTSGTTDTQYF. The CDR3 nucleotides are TGTGCCAGCAGCACGACTAGCGGGACCACAGATACGCAGTATTTT.

This rearrangement joins TRBV14 to TRBJ2-1, with TRBD2 matching 8 bases. CDR1 and CDR2 (germline): SGHDN, FVKESK. This CDR3 is built from 15 residues. V lost 0 bases, J lost 9 bases, and 7 bases stayed unmatched. The CDR3, as DNA: TGTGCCAGCAGCCAAGATGGTCTAGCGGGCGCTGAGCAGTTCTTC. Translating it yields CASSQDGLAGAEQFF.

The rearrangement joins TRBV5-4 to TRBJ2-7; no firm D call. The CDR3 is 14 residues long. Germline-derived CDR1 and CDR2 are SGHNT and YYREEE (reference sequence). V shed 4 bases and J shed 0 bases, with 11 bases lying between them. CDR3 residues: CASSHAPFSYEQYF. In DNA form, the CDR3 reads TGTGCCAGCAGCCACGCACCGTTCTCCTACGAGCAGTACTTC.

This chain uses TRBV7-9 with TRBJ2-2; 8 positions agree with TRBD1. The CDR3 sequence is 17 residues long. After removal of 6 bases from V and 3 bases from J, the junction contained 12 bases not matched to a gene. Germline CDR1 is SEHNR and CDR2 is FQNEAQ (reference sequence). The chain's CDR3 is CASSRTGLQGDTGELFF. CDR3 bases: TGTGCCAGCAGTCGGACCGGGCTACAGGGGGACACCGGGGAGCTGTTTTTT.

This sequence joins TRBV30 and TRBJ1-5; D is uncertain. In germline, CDR1 is GTSNPN, CDR2 SVGIG (reference sequence). Between the trimmed V and J ends, which lost 2 bases and 9 bases, there was a span of 11 bases. The CDR3 covers 12 residues. CDR3 DNA: TGTGCCTGGAGTCGGGGTCCTGGGCCCCAGCATTTT. Translating it yields CAWSRGPGPQHF. The complete variable domain, with remaining parts taken from reference TRBV30 and TRBJ1-5, reads SQTIHQWPATLVQPVGSPLSLECTVEGTSNPNLYWYRQAAGRGLQLLFYSVGIGQISSEVPQNLSASRPQDRQFILSSKKLLLSDSGFYLCAWSRGPGPQHFGDGTRLSIL.

The rearrangement uses TRBV5-5 and TRBJ2-2; TRBD1 might be the D (6 bases). Trimming took off 4 bases at V and 2 bases at J, with 12 bases between the two ends. Germline assignment: CDR1 SGHKS and CDR2 YYEKEE (reference sequence). The CDR3 is 15 amino acids. The DNA of the CDR3 is TGTGCCAGCAGCCCGGGACACCTTAACACCGGGGAGCTGTTTTTT. Protein sequence: CASSPGHLNTGELFF.

The V and J genes are TRBV10-3 and TRBJ2-1; D is perhaps TRBD2 (5 bases). The length of the CDR3 is 13 residues. With 2 bases removed from V and 9 bases from J, the gap between germline ends came to 11 bases. Germline V gene data show CDR1 as ENHRY and CDR2 as SYGVKD. The CDR3, as DNA: TGTGCCATCAGTGAGAATAGGGAGAGTGAGCAGTTCTTC. Protein: CAISENRESEQFF.

The chain joins TRBV6-5 to TRBJ2-7; D is perhaps TRBD2 (6 bases). Trimming took 4 bases from V and 1 from J, leaving 14 bases between them. The CDR3 has 15 amino acids. CDR1 is MNHEY, CDR2 SVGAGI, per germline. The CDR3: CASSSTGTGSYEQYF. The CDR3 DNA sequence: TGTGCCAGCAGTTCCACCGGGACTGGTTCCTACGAGCAGTACTTC.

The V and J genes are TRBV5-6 and TRBJ1-2; the D gene is possibly TRBD1 (5 bases). The CDR3 contains 16 residues. Germline V gene lookup returns CDR1 SGHDT and CDR2 YYEEEE. Between the trimmed V and J ends, which lost 1 base and 7 bases, there was a span of 20 bases. The CDR3 DNA reads TGTGCCAGCAGCTTGTTCTCGGACATTCCCTCGAGTGGCTACACCTTC. Its protein is CASSLFSDIPSSGYTF.

The chain couples TRBV5-4 to TRBJ2-1; D ambiguous. The CDR3 has 16 amino acids. Germline CDR1 SGHNT, CDR2 YYREEE (reference sequence). The germline V and J ends were trimmed by 2 bases and 1 base, with 13 bases remaining between them. This CDR3 is CASSFDPVGSYNEQFF. In DNA, the CDR3 is TGTGCCAGCAGCTTTGACCCGGTCGGATCCTACAATGAGCAGTTCTTC.

The rearrangement joins TRBV7-9 to TRBJ1-1; D not resolved. CDR1 is SEHNR, CDR2 FQNEAQ, per germline (reference sequence). This CDR3 comprises 16 residues. The V and J ends lost 6 bases and 0 bases respectively, with 17 bases between them. This CDR3 reads CASSQTLVHLNTEAFF. CDR3 sequence (DNA): TGTGCCAGCAGTCAGACCCTTGTACACTTGAACACTGAAGCTTTCTTT.

This rearrangement joins TRBV19 to TRBJ2-7; possible D gene TRBD1, 5 bases. Germline lookup yields CDR1 LNHDA and CDR2 SQIVND (reference sequence). Trimming removed 5 bases at V and 2 bases at J, with 13 bases between. The CDR3 loop spans 14 amino acids. CDR3 loop: CASSPQGITYEQYF. In DNA form, the CDR3 reads TGTGCCAGTAGTCCGCAGGGTATTACCTACGAGCAGTACTTC.

This clone appeared a single time. This sequence joins TRBV29-1 and TRBJ2-1; TRBD1 matches 11 bases. V was pared by 7 bases and J by 3 bases, with 5 bases of the junction left unmatched. Germline CDR1 and CDR2: SQVTM and ANQGSEA. The CDR3 totals 14 residues. The CDR3 loop is CSARDRGSYNEQFF. The CDR3 coding sequence is TGCAGCGCTCGGGACAGGGGGAGCTACAATGAGCAGTTCTTC.

The rearrangement joins TRBV27 to TRBJ1-1; tentative D call: TRBD1 (6 bases). Germline CDR1 reads MNHEY; CDR2 reads SMNVEV (reference sequence). Deletions cut 8 bases from V and 8 bases from J, with 15 bases between. The CDR3 loop spans 12 amino acids. The CDR3 sequence: CASGNDRREAFF. CDR3 in DNA: TGTGCCAGCGGGAACGACAGGAGGGAAGCTTTCTTT.

The count of this clone is one. The chain joins TRBV7-2 to TRBJ2-3, with 8 bases that match TRBD2. Germline CDR1 and CDR2: SGHTA and FQGNSA. The junction had 4 bases not matched to a gene; V was cut back by 0 bases and J by 11 bases. The CDR3 covers 13 residues. The CDR3 loop reads CASSLARAGGQYF. CDR3 in DNA: TGTGCCAGCAGCTTAGCGAGGGCGGGAGGGCAGTATTTT.

A note on this clone: Other DNA sequences in this sample translate to the same CDR3. This rearrangement joins TRBV27 to TRBJ2-2; TRBD1 is a possible D gene (6 bases). With 3 bases removed from V and 4 bases from J, the gap between germline ends came to 15 bases. The CDR3 runs to 16 residues. Germline V gene data show CDR1 as MNHEY and CDR2 as SMNVEV (reference sequence). CDR3 bases: TGTGCCAGCAGTTTCATGACCCCCAGGGGCACCGGGGAGCTGTTTTTT. This codes for CASSFMTPRGTGELFF.

The chain combines TRBV6-5 with TRBJ1-1; perhaps TRBD1 as D (6 bases). From germline, CDR1 is MNHEY and CDR2 SVGAGI. This CDR3 spans 15 amino acids. V dropped 5 bases and J dropped 0 bases, with 13 bases sitting between them. Written as DNA, the CDR3 is TGTGCCAGCAGTCCTGAGGGGGGGGTGAACACTGAAGCTTTCTTT. Amino acid sequence: CASSPEGGVNTEAFF.